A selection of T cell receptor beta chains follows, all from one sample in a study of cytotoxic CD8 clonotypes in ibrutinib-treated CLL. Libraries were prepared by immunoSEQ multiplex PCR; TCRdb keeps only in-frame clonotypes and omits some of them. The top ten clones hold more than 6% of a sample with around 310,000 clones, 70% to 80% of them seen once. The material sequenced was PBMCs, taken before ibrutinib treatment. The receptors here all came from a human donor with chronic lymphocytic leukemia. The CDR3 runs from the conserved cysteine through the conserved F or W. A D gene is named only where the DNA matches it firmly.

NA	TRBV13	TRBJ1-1	CASSQRRMNTEAFF
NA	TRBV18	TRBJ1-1	CASSALGPAGDWDTEAFF
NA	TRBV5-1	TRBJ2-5	CASNPGRQETQYF
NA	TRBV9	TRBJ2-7	CASSVEGTFGYEQYF
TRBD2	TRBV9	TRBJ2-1	CASSAQASSGRMRNEQFF
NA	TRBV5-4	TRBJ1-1	CASSSRTENTEAFF
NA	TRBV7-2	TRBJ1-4	CASSLGLWGVTNEKLFF
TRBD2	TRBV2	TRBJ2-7	CASRRLSGGQVDEQYF
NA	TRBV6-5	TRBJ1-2	CASSYSTDYGYTF
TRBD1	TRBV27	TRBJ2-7	CASSPRQGTRYEQYF
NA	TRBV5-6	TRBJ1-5	CASSFDGDSNQPQHF
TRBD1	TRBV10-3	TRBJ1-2	CAISSGTGVVGGYTF
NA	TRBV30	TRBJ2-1	CAWGKEASRYNEQFF
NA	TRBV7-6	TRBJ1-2	CASSLGGSTNSYGYTF
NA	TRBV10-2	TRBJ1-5	CASSEPPRAQHF
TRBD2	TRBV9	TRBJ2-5	CASSAPSGRASETQYF
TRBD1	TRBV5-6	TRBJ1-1	CASSLWTGGYWGTPEAFF
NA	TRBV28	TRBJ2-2	CASSTPGGNTGELFF
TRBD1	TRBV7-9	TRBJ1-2	CASSIEDRDYGYTF
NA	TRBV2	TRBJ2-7	CASRDGTTGGEQYF
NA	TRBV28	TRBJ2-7	CASSFLARVGVSVARSSYEQYF
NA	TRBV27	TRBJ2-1	CASSLSDPSYNEQFF
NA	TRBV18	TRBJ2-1	CASSPIDYNPNNEQFF
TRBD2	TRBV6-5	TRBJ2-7	CASSYSVFGGRDEQYF